This TCR beta chain was recorded in a study of cytomegalovirus exposure and HLA in healthy donors. Study-wide results and caveats: The authors listed 150 or so TCR beta chains as cytomegalovirus-associated.

On this clone: Its cognate antigen is unknown.

Germline V gene sequence: CDR1 MDHEN, CDR2 SYDVKM. The CDR3 is made up of 12 amino acids. Deletions cut 4 bases from V and 6 bases from J, with 9 bases between. Only in-frame clones appear in the TCRdb table, and some are missing; sequencing was by immunoSEQ multiplex PCR. The sample records about 140,000 clones, about 94% being singletons. The receptor's source is a man aged 18 to 35 in good health and CMV-seropositive. The source material was PBMCs. This chain joins TRBV28 and TRBJ1-2; no clear D. The CDR3 protein is CASSSTQDGYTF. The DNA of the CDR3 is TGTGCCAGCAGTTCTACGCAGGATGGCTACACCTTC.